The rows below give T cell receptor beta chains drawn from one sample of a study of siplizumab effects on memory and regulatory T cells. Assay used: immunoSEQ multiplex PCR; TCRdb lists only in-frame clones, some missing. The sample has tens of thousands of clones; around 95% are singletons. Material for sequencing was naive CD4+ T cells sorted from blood. The source of these receptors is a human donor in good health. Both conserved end residues are part of each CDR3. The D gene is left open where the match is weak. Size values are once, few and many counts, or a class for expanded clones, and some rows have none.

len: 14; v_gene: TRBV2; d_gene: TRBD1; abundance: -; j_gene: TRBJ1-4; CDR3aa: CASSGTGTHEKLFF; CDR3nt: TGTGCCAGCAGCGGGACAGGTACGCATGAAAAACTGTTTTTT
len: 14; v_gene: TRBV29-1; d_gene: TRBD1; abundance: -; j_gene: TRBJ1-4; CDR3aa: CSVGEGTGYEKLFF; CDR3nt: TGCAGCGTTGGGGAGGGGACAGGGTATGAAAAACTGTTTTTT
len: 14; v_gene: TRBV19; d_gene: -; abundance: once; j_gene: TRBJ1-5; CDR3aa: CASSMEGSNQPQHF; CDR3nt: TGTGCCAGTAGTATGGAAGGGAGCAATCAGCCCCAGCATTTT
len: 15; v_gene: TRBV4-1; d_gene: TRBD1; abundance: -; j_gene: TRBJ2-7; CDR3aa: CASSPLTGTAYEQYF; CDR3nt: TGCGCCAGCAGCCCCCTGACCGGGACAGCCTACGAGCAGTACTTC
len: 14; v_gene: TRBV2; d_gene: TRBD2; abundance: -; j_gene: TRBJ2-3; CDR3aa: CASRRAGGSDTQYF; CDR3nt: TGTGCCAGCAGAAGAGCGGGGGGTTCGGATACGCAGTATTTT
len: 12; v_gene: TRBV28; d_gene: -; abundance: -; j_gene: TRBJ1-1; CDR3aa: CASSPRGQKAFF; CDR3nt: TGTGCCAGCAGTCCGCGGGGGCAGAAGGCTTTCTTT
len: 14; v_gene: TRBV5-4; d_gene: -; abundance: -; j_gene: TRBJ2-1; CDR3aa: CASSLDTFNNEQFF; CDR3nt: TGTGCCAGCAGCTTGGACACTTTTAACAATGAGCAGTTCTTC
len: 14; v_gene: TRBV6-5; d_gene: TRBD1; abundance: -; j_gene: TRBJ1-1; CDR3aa: CASSYGPGGAGAFF; CDR3nt: TGTGCCAGCAGTTACGGGCCAGGGGGCGCTGGGGCTTTCTTT
len: 16; v_gene: TRBV7-3; d_gene: -; abundance: -; j_gene: TRBJ2-1; CDR3aa: CASSLVGGKVNNEQFF; CDR3nt: TGTGCCAGCAGCTTAGTGGGGGGCAAAGTCAACAATGAGCAGTTCTTC
len: 16; v_gene: TRBV7-2; d_gene: -; abundance: once; j_gene: TRBJ1-4; CDR3aa: CASSSAAGGGNEKLFF; CDR3nt: TGTGCCAGCAGCTCAGCCGCGGGGGGCGGTAATGAAAAACTGTTTTTT
len: 13; v_gene: TRBV19; d_gene: TRBD1; abundance: -; j_gene: TRBJ2-7; CDR3aa: CASSWDRAYEQYF; CDR3nt: TGTGCCAGTAGTTGGGACAGGGCCTACGAGCAGTACTTC
len: 16; v_gene: TRBV25-1; d_gene: -; abundance: -; j_gene: TRBJ1-3; CDR3aa: CASSEYSGISGNTIYF; CDR3nt: TGTGCCAGCAGTGAATATTCAGGGATCTCTGGAAACACCATATATTTT
len: 15; v_gene: TRBV6-5; d_gene: -; abundance: -; j_gene: TRBJ1-1; CDR3aa: CASSRDWGGGDEAFF; CDR3nt: TGTGCCAGCAGCCGTGACTGGGGCGGTGGGGATGAAGCTTTCTTT
len: 15; v_gene: TRBV6-5; d_gene: -; abundance: -; j_gene: TRBJ1-3; CDR3aa: CASSYSGGAGNTIYF; CDR3nt: TGTGCCAGCAGTTACTCCGGGGGGGCTGGAAACACCATATATTTT
len: 16; v_gene: TRBV4-1; d_gene: TRBD2; abundance: -; j_gene: TRBJ2-7; CDR3aa: CASSQESGGTDHEQYF; CDR3nt: TGCGCCAGCAGCCAGGAAAGCGGGGGGACCGATCACGAGCAGTACTTC
len: 13; v_gene: TRBV6-5; d_gene: -; abundance: -; j_gene: TRBJ1-2; CDR3aa: CASSLSTTGSGTF; CDR3nt: TGTGCCAGCAGTTTATCTACCACAGGGTCAGGTACCTTC
len: 18; v_gene: TRBV28; d_gene: -; abundance: -; j_gene: TRBJ1-3; CDR3aa: CASSLRPKTLWSGNTIYF; CDR3nt: TGTGCCAGCAGTTTACGGCCGAAAACGCTCTGGTCCGGAAACACCATATATTTT
len: 14; v_gene: TRBV7-2; d_gene: -; abundance: -; j_gene: TRBJ1-2; CDR3aa: CASSLGVTNYGYTF; CDR3nt: TGTGCCAGCAGCTTAGGGGTTACTAACTATGGCTACACCTTC
len: 14; v_gene: TRBV6-5; d_gene: TRBD2; abundance: -; j_gene: TRBJ2-5; CDR3aa: CASSSGEGGVTQYF; CDR3nt: TGTGCCAGCAGTTCTGGGGAGGGCGGGGTGACCCAGTACTTC
len: 15; v_gene: TRBV22-1; d_gene: -; abundance: once; j_gene: TRBJ2-5; CDR3aa: CPGSARNRGQETQYF; CDR3nt: TGTCCTGGGAGCGCACGCAACAGGGGCCAAGAGACCCAGTACTTC
len: 15; v_gene: TRBV19; d_gene: TRBD1; abundance: -; j_gene: TRBJ1-5; CDR3aa: CASRSPGQLNQPQHF; CDR3nt: TGTGCCAGTAGATCCCCGGGACAGTTAAATCAGCCCCAGCATTTT
len: 15; v_gene: TRBV7-9; d_gene: TRBD1; abundance: -; j_gene: TRBJ1-5; CDR3aa: CASSLRDRCNQPQHF; CDR3nt: TGTGCCAGCAGCCTCCGGGACAGATGCAATCAGCCCCAGCATTTT